Below are 16 T cell receptor beta chains sequenced from a single sample in a study of Ad26.COV2.S vaccination and SARS-CoV-2 variants (dated by TCRdb to the early 2020s). The treatment or condition tag for this specimen amounts to: roughly 18 received Ad26.COV2.S at low or high dose, single or two shots; roughly 5 received placebo; per-sample allocation not given. For vaccine and placebo recipients, repertoires were sequenced using samples collected on day 63 after the first injection. The library relied on the immunoSEQ multiplex PCR assay. TCRdb took over this immuneACCESS table, retaining in-frame rearrangements with V and J assigned. Such tables are incomplete; in checked studies, under half of the missing clones stem from an unresolved V gene, and the remainder is unexplained. The sample contains about 440,000 clones, less than 95% of them found a single time. Around 4.2% of the sample belongs to the ten largest clones.

The sequenced sample was peripheral blood, obtained in a trial of Ad26.COV2.S vaccine versus placebo. The origin of the receptors is a person between 18 and 65 years old who received the Ad26.COV2.S COVID-19 vaccine or a placebo.

This clone was observed a single time. For the CDR3, the DNA is TGTGCCAGCAGTTTGGGGGACCGACTAGCGTCCTCACTAGTAAATGAGCAGTTCTTC. Amino acid sequence: CASSLGDRLASSLVNEQFF. The chain combines TRBV28 with TRBJ2-7, with 8 bases matching TRBD2. With the DNA end fitting TRBJ2-1 better, the J assignment may be wrong. The CDR3 has 19 residues. Germline lookup yields CDR1 MDHEN and CDR2 SYDVKM.

The chain recombines TRBV28 with TRBJ1-1, with D perhaps matching TRBD1 (5 bases). CDR3 size: 14 residues. Per germline, CDR1 MDHEN and CDR2 SYDVKM. The V end lost 7 bases, the J end lost 4 bases, and 16 bases lay between the germline ends. The CDR3 sequence is CASTPWGGGTEAFF. Here the CDR3 DNA reads TGTGCCAGCACCCCCTGGGGGGGTGGCACTGAAGCTTTCTTT.

The J gene is TRBJ2-7, the V gene TRBV3-1 (or the pseudogene TRBV3-2), with D possibly matching TRBD2 (5 bases). Germline assignment: CDR1 LGHDT and CDR2 YNNKEL (reference sequence). The V gene lost 5 bases and the J gene lost 3 bases, with 11 bases spanning the gap. The CDR3 consists of 13 residues. The CDR3 loop reads CASSSDGIYEQYF. The CDR3 DNA is TGTGCCAGCAGCTCGGACGGGATCTACGAGCAGTACTTC.

For this clone: This sample includes further DNA sequences coding for the same CDR3. V usage is TRBV9 and J usage is TRBJ1-1; D gene unclear. Germline V gene lookup returns CDR1 SGDLS and CDR2 YYNGEE. The V end was cut by 0 bases, the J end by 1 base, with 4 bases between. The length of the CDR3 is 13 residues. The DNA for the CDR3 is TGTGCCAGCAGCGTAGCTCCGAACACTGAAGCTTTCTTT. It codes for CASSVAPNTEAFF.

For this clone: Relative to the germline gene, one junction end is altered; a read error may explain this. V and J are TRBV7-9 and TRBJ2-7, with TRBD2 identical over 13 bases. Germline V gene data show CDR1 as SEHNR and CDR2 as FQNEAQ (reference sequence). The CDR3 has 12 amino acids. CDR3 protein: CASSRTSGRDLF. CDR3 in DNA: TGTGCCAGCAGCCGGACTAGCGGGAGAGACCTCTTC.

The CDR3 DNA sequence: TGCGCCAGCAGCTTGTGGCAGGACGACTATGGCTACACCTTC. Translating gives CASSLWQDDYGYTF. This rearrangement joins TRBV5-1 to TRBJ1-2; no definite D call. Trimming took 1 base from V and 3 from J, leaving 10 bases between them. The germline V gene has CDR1 SGHRS and CDR2 YFSETQ. The CDR3 loop spans 14 amino acids.

The chain employs TRBV24-1 and TRBJ2-3, with D perhaps matching TRBD1 (6 bases). This CDR3 spans 11 amino acids. CDR1 and CDR2 (germline): KGHDR, SFDVKD. V was trimmed by 9 bases and J by 3 bases, leaving 6 bases between them. The CDR3 reads CATGQTDTQYF. CDR3 coding DNA: TGTGCCACCGGACAGACAGATACGCAGTATTTT.

This chain joins TRBV5-4 and TRBJ2-3, with 8 bases matching TRBD1. The CDR3 runs 14 residues. CDR1 is SGHNT, CDR2 YYREEE, per germline (reference sequence). V gave up 4 bases and J gave up 7 bases; unmatched junction bases: 8. The CDR3 region is CASSAGGTINTQYF. The CDR3 nucleotides are TGTGCCAGCAGCGCAGGGGGCACAATAAATACGCAGTATTTT.

The chain has TRBV7-2 and TRBJ2-5; 7 nucleotides agree with TRBD1. CDR1 and CDR2 from the germline V gene are SGHTA and FQGNSA. The CDR3 sequence is 14 residues long. V lost 5 bases and J lost 5; bases outside the gene matches: 8. The CDR3 coding sequence is TGTGCCAGCAGCCCTTCGACAGGGAGTGAGACCCAGTACTTC. This codes for CASSPSTGSETQYF.

The gene calls are TRBV4-2 and TRBJ2-7; the D gene is possibly TRBD2 (6 bases). The germline gives CDR1 LGHNA, CDR2 YNFKEQ. CDR3 size: 14 residues. Trimming shortened V by 4 bases and J by 3 bases, and 13 bases separated the two germline ends. The CDR3 is CASSLERRDYEQYF. The CDR3 coding sequence is TGTGCCAGCAGCCTAGAGAGGAGGGACTACGAGCAGTACTTC.

The gene calls are TRBV5-4 and TRBJ2-1; TRBD2 matches at 14 bases. Germline V gene sequence: CDR1 SGHNT, CDR2 YYREEE (reference sequence). The CDR3 is 14 amino acids. V dropped 9 bases and J dropped 8; count of bases not matched to a gene: 7. The CDR3 nucleotides are TGTGCCACCCAGACTAGCGGGAGGGCCGATGAGCAGTTCTTC. Protein: CATQTSGRADEQFF. Looking up the rest from reference TRBV5-4 and TRBJ2-1 gives the full variable domain: ETGVTQSPTHLIKTRGQQVTLRCSSQSGHNTVSWYQQALGQGPQFIFQYYREEENGRGNFPPRFSGLQFPNYSSELNVNALELDDSALYLCATQTSGRADEQFFGPGTRLTVL.

The rearrangement links TRBV29-1 to TRBJ2-7; D is perhaps TRBD1 or TRBD2 (5 bases each). The CDR3 consists of 14 residues. The germline V gene encodes CDR1 SQVTM and CDR2 ANQGSEA. Trimming left V 5 bases short and J 2 bases short, with 16 bases between. CDR3 sequence: CSVYPGTGAYEQYF. Written as DNA, the CDR3 is TGCAGCGTTTATCCCGGGACCGGCGCCTACGAGCAGTACTTC.

On this clone: Other DNA sequences from this sample encode an identical CDR3 as well. The chain recombines TRBV7-9 with TRBJ2-5; TRBD2 agrees at 7 bases. J gave up 2 bases and V 4 bases, and 1 base lay outside the gene matches. Per the germline V gene, CDR1 is SEHNR and CDR2 is FQNEAQ (reference sequence). The CDR3 is 13 residues long. CDR3 nucleotides: TGTGCCAGCAGCTCTAGCGGACAAGAGACCCAGTACTTC. Residues: CASSSSGQETQYF. Using reference TRBV7-9 and TRBJ2-5 for the parts outside the CDR3, the full variable domain is DTGVSQNPRHKITKRGQNVTFRCDPISEHNRLYWYRQTLGQGPEFLTYFQNEAQLEKSRLLSDRFSAERPKGSFSTLEIQRTEQGDSAMYLCASSSSGQETQYFGPGTRLLVL.

The chain is built from TRBV12-3 or TRBV12-4 and TRBJ1-2, with unresolved D. This CDR3 has 12 amino acids. Trimming took 6 bases from V and 10 from J, leaving 15 bases between them. The CDR3 sequence: CASSPSSILYTF. The CDR3 coding sequence is TGTGCCAGCAGCCCTAGCTCGATACTCTACACCTTC.

V usage is TRBV28 and J usage is TRBJ1-5; a weak D match, TRBD1 (6 bases). Trimming stripped 3 bases from V and 2 bases from J, with 11 bases between. Germline V gives CDR1 MDHEN, CDR2 SYDVKM. The CDR3 is 15 residues long. CDR3 in amino acids: CASSFGGPGNQPQHF. CDR3 DNA sequence: TGTGCCAGCAGTTTTGGGGGGCCGGGCAATCAGCCCCAGCATTTT.

The chain recombines TRBV9 with TRBJ2-2; no firm D call. The CDR3 runs to 15 residues. Looked up from germline, CDR1 is SGDLS and CDR2 is YYNGEE. Trimming took 4 bases from V and 3 from J, leaving 13 bases between them. CDR3 loop: CASSLRAGDTGELFF. In DNA form, the CDR3 reads TGTGCCAGCAGCCTTAGAGCAGGAGACACCGGGGAGCTGTTTTTT.